These T cell receptor beta chains were read from a single sample in a study of T cells in Graves' hyperthyroidism and ophthalmopathy. TCRdb analysed the multiplex PCR reads with MiXCR anew, one entry per CDR3 protein. Among hundreds of thousands of distinct CDR3 sequences listed, about 45% were seen once. The sequenced sample consisted of peripheral blood or thyroid tissue (not recorded which). Every receptor here comes from an adult man with Graves' disease, either hyperthyroidism or ophthalmopathy (not recorded which). Both conserved end residues are part of each CDR3. Fields, in order: V gene, D gene, clone size, CDR3 length, J gene, CDR3 protein, CDR3 DNA. A D gene is named only where the DNA matches it firmly. Rows may omit the clone size; those that give it use once, few, many or a size class.

V gene: TRBV7-9; D gene: NA; clone size: NA; CDR3 length: 17; J gene: TRBJ1-1; CDR3 protein: CASSPTRNRVLNTEAFF; CDR3 DNA: TGTGCCAGCAGCCCAACCCGAAACAGGGTACTGAACACTGAAGCTTTCTTT
V gene: TRBV24-1; D gene: TRBD1; clone size: many; CDR3 length: 17; J gene: TRBJ2-5; CDR3 protein: CATSDSLWDSGQETQYF; CDR3 DNA: TGTGCCACCAGTGATTCGCTATGGGACAGCGGTCAAGAGACCCAGTACTTC
V gene: TRBV19; D gene: NA; clone size: few; CDR3 length: 14; J gene: TRBJ2-7; CDR3 protein: CASSPSTSYYEQYF; CDR3 DNA: TGTGCCAGTAGTCCTTCGACAAGTTACTACGAGCAGTACTTC
V gene: TRBV7-2; D gene: NA; clone size: few; CDR3 length: 16; J gene: TRBJ2-7; CDR3 protein: CASSLVGGGKTYEQYF; CDR3 DNA: TGTGCCAGCAGCTTAGTAGGTGGGGGCAAGACCTACGAGCAGTACTTC
V gene: TRBV6-2/TRBV6-3; D gene: NA; clone size: NA; CDR3 length: 15; J gene: TRBJ1-4; CDR3 protein: CASSHTGHSNEKLFF; CDR3 DNA: TGTGCCAGCAGTCATACGGGACACTCTAATGAAAAACTGTTTTTT
V gene: TRBV20-1; D gene: NA; clone size: few; CDR3 length: 14; J gene: TRBJ2-2; CDR3 protein: CSAEDRTNTGELFF; CDR3 DNA: TGCAGTGCGGAAGACAGAACCAACACCGGGGAGCTGTTTTTT
V gene: TRBV2; D gene: NA; clone size: NA; CDR3 length: 15; J gene: TRBJ1-5; CDR3 protein: CASRKSEGSNQPQHF; CDR3 DNA: TGTGCCAGCAGGAAATCAGAAGGGAGCAATCAGCCCCAGCATTTT
V gene: TRBV7-9; D gene: NA; clone size: NA; CDR3 length: 11; J gene: TRBJ1-1; CDR3 protein: CASSLVPQAFF; CDR3 DNA: TGTGCCAGCAGCTTAGTCCCACAAGCTTTCTTT
V gene: TRBV6-1; D gene: TRBD1; clone size: NA; CDR3 length: 16; J gene: TRBJ1-5; CDR3 protein: CASSGGGTAINQPQHF; CDR3 DNA: TGTGCCAGCAGCGGCGGGGGGACAGCGATCAATCAGCCCCAGCATTTT
V gene: TRBV14; D gene: NA; clone size: few; CDR3 length: 16; J gene: TRBJ2-2; CDR3 protein: CASSPTVSPHTGELFF; CDR3 DNA: TGTGCCAGCAGCCCCACGGTCTCGCCCCACACCGGGGAGCTGTTTTTT
V gene: TRBV29-1; D gene: NA; clone size: NA; CDR3 length: 10; J gene: TRBJ1-2; CDR3 protein: CSAGTYGYTF; CDR3 DNA: TGCAGCGCCGGGACATACGGCTACACCTTC
V gene: TRBV19; D gene: NA; clone size: many; CDR3 length: 13; J gene: TRBJ1-6; CDR3 protein: CASSWQPRSPLHF; CDR3 DNA: TGTGCCAGTAGCTGGCAGCCCCGCTCACCCCTCCACTTT
V gene: TRBV7-9; D gene: TRBD1; clone size: NA; CDR3 length: 14; J gene: TRBJ1-6; CDR3 protein: CASSHGAGGSPLHF; CDR3 DNA: TGTGCCAGCAGCCATGGGGCAGGGGGTTCACCCCTCCACTTT
V gene: TRBV5-1; D gene: NA; clone size: NA; CDR3 length: 14; J gene: TRBJ2-2; CDR3 protein: CASSAGTRARELFF; CDR3 DNA: TGTGCCAGCAGCGCCGGGACAAGAGCCAGGGAGCTGTTTTTT
V gene: TRBV13; D gene: TRBD1; clone size: NA; CDR3 length: 15; J gene: TRBJ1-3; CDR3 protein: CASSPDRGAGNTIYF; CDR3 DNA: TGTGCCAGCAGCCCCGACAGGGGAGCTGGAAACACCATATATTTT
V gene: TRBV20-1; D gene: NA; clone size: NA; CDR3 length: 15; J gene: TRBJ1-5; CDR3 protein: CSASPSLDSNQPQHF; CDR3 DNA: TGCAGTGCTAGTCCCAGCCTCGATAGCAATCAGCCCCAGCATTTT
V gene: TRBV25-1; D gene: TRBD1; clone size: once; CDR3 length: 14; J gene: TRBJ1-1; CDR3 protein: CASSEGQWETEAFF; CDR3 DNA: TGTGCCAGCAGTGAGGGACAGTGGGAAACTGAAGCTTTCTTT
V gene: TRBV10-3; D gene: NA; clone size: many; CDR3 length: 13; J gene: TRBJ1-5; CDR3 protein: CAISERVNQPQHF; CDR3 DNA: TGTGCCATCAGTGAGAGAGTAAATCAGCCCCAGCATTTT
V gene: TRBV7-2; D gene: TRBD1; clone size: many; CDR3 length: 15; J gene: TRBJ1-4; CDR3 protein: CASSTRQGANEKLFF; CDR3 DNA: TGTGCCAGCAGCACGAGACAGGGCGCTAATGAAAAACTGTTTTTT
V gene: TRBV20-1; D gene: TRBD1; clone size: few; CDR3 length: 15; J gene: TRBJ1-3; CDR3 protein: CSAEGRGVSGNTIYF; CDR3 DNA: TGCAGTGCTGAGGGCAGGGGGGTTTCTGGAAACACCATATATTTT
V gene: TRBV9; D gene: TRBD1; clone size: NA; CDR3 length: 15; J gene: TRBJ2-5; CDR3 protein: CASSRRTGGLETQYF; CDR3 DNA: TGTGCCAGCAGCCGACGGACAGGGGGACTTGAGACCCAGTACTTC
V gene: TRBV20-1; D gene: TRBD2; clone size: few; CDR3 length: 16; J gene: TRBJ2-5; CDR3 protein: CSARDVQRESQETQYF; CDR3 DNA: TGCAGTGCTAGAGATGTACAGCGGGAAAGCCAAGAGACCCAGTACTTC
V gene: TRBV7-9; D gene: NA; clone size: many; CDR3 length: 12; J gene: TRBJ1-1; CDR3 protein: CASSTRQIEAFF; CDR3 DNA: TGTGCCAGCAGCACCAGACAGATTGAAGCTTTCTTT